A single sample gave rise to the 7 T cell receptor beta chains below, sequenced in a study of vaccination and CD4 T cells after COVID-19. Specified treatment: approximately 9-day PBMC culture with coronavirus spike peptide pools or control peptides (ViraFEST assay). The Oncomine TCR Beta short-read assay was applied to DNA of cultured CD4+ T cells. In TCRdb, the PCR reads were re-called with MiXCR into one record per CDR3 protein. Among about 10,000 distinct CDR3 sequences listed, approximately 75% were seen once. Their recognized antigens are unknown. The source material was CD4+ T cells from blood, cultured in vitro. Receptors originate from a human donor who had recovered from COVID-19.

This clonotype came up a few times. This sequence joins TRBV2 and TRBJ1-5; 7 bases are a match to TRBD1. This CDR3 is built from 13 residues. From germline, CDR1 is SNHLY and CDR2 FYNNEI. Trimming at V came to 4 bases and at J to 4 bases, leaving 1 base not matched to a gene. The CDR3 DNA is TGTGCCAGCAGTGTACAGGGGAATCAGCCCCAGCATTTT. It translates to CASSVQGNQPQHF.

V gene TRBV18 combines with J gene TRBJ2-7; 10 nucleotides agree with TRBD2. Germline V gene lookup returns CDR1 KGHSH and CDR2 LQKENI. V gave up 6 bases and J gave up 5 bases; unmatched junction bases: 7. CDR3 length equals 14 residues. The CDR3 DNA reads TGTGCCAGCTCCCCTAGCGGGGGAGGGAACGAGCAGTACTTC. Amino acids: CASSPSGGGNEQYF.

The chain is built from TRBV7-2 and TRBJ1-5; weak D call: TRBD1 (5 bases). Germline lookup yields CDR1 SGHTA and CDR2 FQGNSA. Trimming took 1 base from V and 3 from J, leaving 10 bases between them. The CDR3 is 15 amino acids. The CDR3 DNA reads TGTGCCAGCAGCTTAGTGTCAGGGTTCAATCAGCCCCAGCATTTT. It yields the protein CASSLVSGFNQPQHF.

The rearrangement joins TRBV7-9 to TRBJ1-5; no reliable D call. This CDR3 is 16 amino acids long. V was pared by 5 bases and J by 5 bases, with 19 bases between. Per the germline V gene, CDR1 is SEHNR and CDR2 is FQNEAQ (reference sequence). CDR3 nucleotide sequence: TGTGCCAGCAGCCGAACGACGGGCCCCGGGGATCAGCCCCAGCATTTT. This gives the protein CASSRTTGPGDQPQHF.

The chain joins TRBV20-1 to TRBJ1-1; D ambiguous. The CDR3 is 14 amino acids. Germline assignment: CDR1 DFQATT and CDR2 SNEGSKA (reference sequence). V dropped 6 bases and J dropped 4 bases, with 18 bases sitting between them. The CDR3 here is CSATTPGVSTEAFF. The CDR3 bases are TGCAGTGCAACCACCCCCGGGGTGAGCACTGAAGCTTTCTTT.

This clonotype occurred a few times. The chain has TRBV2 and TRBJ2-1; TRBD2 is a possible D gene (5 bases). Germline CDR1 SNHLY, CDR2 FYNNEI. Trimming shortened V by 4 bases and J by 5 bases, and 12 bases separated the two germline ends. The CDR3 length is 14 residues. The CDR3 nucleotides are TGTGCCAGCAGTGGGAACGGACTTAACAATGAGCAGTTCTTC. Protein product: CASSGNGLNNEQFF.

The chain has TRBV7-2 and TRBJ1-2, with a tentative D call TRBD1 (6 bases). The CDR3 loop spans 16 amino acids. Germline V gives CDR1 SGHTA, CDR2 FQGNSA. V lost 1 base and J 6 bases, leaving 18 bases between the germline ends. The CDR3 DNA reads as TGTGCCAGCAGCTTAGAGTTATCGGGGGGCGTGCATGGCTACACCTTC. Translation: CASSLELSGGVHGYTF.